The 25 T cell receptor beta chains given below trace back to one sample, sequenced in a study of long-term antiretroviral therapy in people with HIV. The assay used was immunoSEQ (version v3.0), run at survey level. Only in-frame clones appear in the TCRdb table, and some are missing; sequencing was by immunoSEQ multiplex PCR. The table has 34,000 or so clones, 75% to 85% seen once. The starting material was unsorted PBMCs, obtained around 3.3 years after starting antiretroviral therapy. The receptors come from a young man with HIV.

V is TRBV6-5 and J is TRBJ2-7; the D gene is possibly TRBD2 (6 bases). Germline lookup yields CDR1 MNHEY and CDR2 SVGAGI. The ends were cut back, 1 base at V and 2 bases at J, with 12 bases in the middle. The CDR3 has 15 amino acids. The CDR3 here is CASSYWSEGTYEQYF. CDR3 DNA sequence: TGTGCCAGCAGTTACTGGTCGGAGGGAACCTACGAGCAGTACTTC.

This sequence joins TRBV28 and TRBJ2-1, with D perhaps matching TRBD1 or TRBD2 (5 bases each). The CDR3 runs 19 residues. Germline V CDR1 and CDR2: MDHEN, SYDVKM. The V gene lost 0 bases and the J gene lost 0 bases, with 18 bases spanning the gap. This chain's CDR3 is CASSLWGTAGASSYNEQFF. DNA for the CDR3: TGTGCCAGCAGTTTATGGGGTACGGCCGGGGCGAGCTCCTACAATGAGCAGTTCTTC.

This chain connects TRBV25-1 to TRBJ2-7; 7 bases align to TRBD2. V lost 6 bases and J lost 3; bases outside the gene matches: 11. The germline CDR1 and CDR2 sequences are MGHDK and SYGVNS. The CDR3 has 15 amino acids. CDR3 sequence reads: CASRGGAAVRYEQYF. In nucleotides, the CDR3 is TGTGCCAGCAGGGGAGGGGCGGCTGTCCGCTACGAGCAGTACTTC.

This clone came up a few times. J is TRBJ2-7 and V is TRBV27; TRBD1 aligns across 7 bases. The V and J ends lost 8 bases and 5 bases, in that order; junction bases with no gene match: 12. The CDR3 covers 14 residues. Germline V lookup: CDR1 MNHEY, CDR2 SMNVEV (reference sequence). CDR3 residues: CASARQGNRDEQYF. The CDR3 DNA reads TGTGCCAGCGCGAGACAGGGTAATAGGGACGAGCAGTACTTC.

This chain joins TRBV6-5 and TRBJ1-1; a possible D gene is TRBD1 (5 bases). The length of the CDR3 is 15 residues. V gave up 6 bases and J gave up 0 bases, with 14 bases separating them. Germline values: CDR1 MNHEY, CDR2 SVGAGI. The CDR3 spells CASSYTRDLNTEAFF. CDR3 sequence (DNA): TGTGCCAGCAGCTACACCAGGGACCTGAACACTGAAGCTTTCTTT.

This rearrangement joins TRBV5-1 to TRBJ1-1; 7 nucleotides agree with TRBD1. The germline V gene has CDR1 SGHRS and CDR2 YFSETQ. This CDR3 spans 13 amino acids. The V and J ends lost 3 bases and 5 bases, in that order; junction bases with no gene match: 4. CDR3 in amino acids: CASSWNRGTEAFF. For the CDR3, the DNA is TGCGCCAGCAGCTGGAACAGGGGTACTGAAGCTTTCTTT.

The V call is TRBV10-3, the J call TRBJ2-1; D might be TRBD2 (5 bases). The CDR3 is 16 residues long. Looked up from germline, CDR1 is ENHRY and CDR2 is SYGVKD. V dropped 0 bases and J dropped 5 bases, with 14 bases sitting between them. CDR3 residues: CAISESMAGLNNEQFF. The CDR3 bases are TGTGCCATCAGTGAGTCGATGGCTGGACTTAACAATGAGCAGTTCTTC.

As DNA, the CDR3 is TGTGCCAGCAGTAAGGGTCCCTTCACACCCCTCCACTTT. It is translated as CASSKGPFTPLHF. The chain has TRBV6-5 and TRBJ1-6; D gene uncertain. The CDR3 is made up of 13 amino acids. V lost 5 bases and J lost 11, with 13 bases in between. Germline values: CDR1 MNHEY, CDR2 SVGAGI.

The chain combines TRBV5-4 with TRBJ2-1; 8 bases agree with TRBD1. The V and J ends lost 0 bases and 2 bases, in that order; junction bases with no gene match: 1. The CDR3 extends over 15 amino acids. The germline CDR1 and CDR2 sequences are SGHNT and YYREEE (reference sequence). The CDR3: CASSLGTGPYNEQFF. As DNA, the CDR3 is TGTGCCAGCAGCTTGGGGACAGGGCCCTACAATGAGCAGTTCTTC.

CDR3 nucleotide sequence: TGCGCCAGCCGACAGAGTCCTGGAAACACCATATATTTT. Amino acid sequence: CASRQSPGNTIYF. The chain carries TRBV5-1 and TRBJ1-3; possible D gene TRBD1, 5 bases. Between the trimmed V and J ends, which lost 7 bases and 2 bases, there was a span of 10 bases. Per germline, CDR1 SGHRS and CDR2 YFSETQ. The length of the CDR3 is 13 residues.

The chain carries TRBV7-9 and TRBJ1-5; D ambiguous. CDR3 length: 12 residues. Trimming stripped 5 bases from V and 0 bases from J, with 2 bases between. Germline values: CDR1 SEHNR, CDR2 FQNEAQ (reference sequence). CDR3 coding DNA: TGTGCCAGCAGCCGTAGCAATCAGCCCCAGCATTTT. Translating it yields CASSRSNQPQHF.

This chain joins TRBV7-6 and TRBJ2-7; TRBD1 matches at 8 bases. Germline lookup yields CDR1 SGHVS and CDR2 FNYEAQ. This CDR3 contains 15 residues. Unmatched junction bases numbered 8, after V lost 5 bases and J lost 2 bases. The CDR3 nucleotides read TGTGCCAGCAGCACGGGGACAGGAATCCCCTACGAGCAGTACTTC. Its protein product is CASSTGTGIPYEQYF.

This chain joins TRBV9 and TRBJ2-7; TRBD2 matches at 7 bases. The V and J ends lost 2 bases and 5 bases, in that order; junction bases with no gene match: 7. The CDR3 has 14 amino acids. Germline CDR1 reads SGDLS; CDR2 reads YYNGEE. The CDR3 loop is CASSVGRGVDEQYF. In DNA form, the CDR3 reads TGTGCCAGCAGCGTGGGACGGGGGGTCGACGAGCAGTACTTC.

The genes are TRBV11-2 and TRBJ2-3, with 7 bases identical to TRBD1. Per germline, CDR1 SGHAT and CDR2 FQNNGV. This CDR3 is 15 amino acids long. The J segment lost 3 bases and the V segment lost 5 bases, leaving 8 bases of the junction unmatched. The CDR3, as DNA: TGTGCCAGCAGCGTTGGGGGACAGCGTACAGATACGCAGTATTTT. This translates into CASSVGGQRTDTQYF.

The chain couples TRBV10-3 to TRBJ2-2; TRBD1 matches at 10 bases. The germline CDR1 and CDR2 sequences are ENHRY and SYGVKD. The CDR3 loop spans 17 amino acids. V gave up 0 bases and J gave up 0 bases; unmatched junction bases: 1. CDR3 in amino acids: CAISESTGGSNTGELFF. CDR3 coding DNA: TGTGCCATCAGTGAGTCGACAGGGGGCTCGAACACCGGGGAGCTGTTTTTT.

The chain carries TRBV9 and TRBJ1-1, with D tentatively TRBD1 (6 bases). CDR3 length: 15 residues. Germline V gene data show CDR1 as SGDLS and CDR2 as YYNGEE. V gave up 4 bases and J gave up 1 base, with 14 bases separating them. The CDR3, as DNA: TGTGCCAGCAGCAGGTCAGACAGGTCGAACACTGAAGCTTTCTTT. Residues: CASSRSDRSNTEAFF.

The chain links TRBV7-2 to TRBJ2-7, with 13 bases matching TRBD2. V lost 5 bases, J lost 7 bases, and 11 bases stayed unmatched. CDR1 and CDR2 from the germline V gene are SGHTA and FQGNSA. This CDR3 region has 16 residues. This CDR3 is CASSLGLAGSPWEQYF. The CDR3 DNA sequence: TGTGCCAGCAGCCTGGGACTAGCGGGGTCCCCTTGGGAGCAGTACTTC.

The chain links TRBV5-4 to TRBJ1-1; no clear D gene. Germline V gene data show CDR1 as SGHNT and CDR2 as YYREEE (reference sequence). There are 12 residues in the CDR3. Trimming left V 9 bases short and J 2 bases short, with 11 bases between. The CDR3 protein is CATAWGNTEAFF. In DNA, the CDR3 is TGTGCCACCGCTTGGGGAAACACTGAAGCTTTCTTT.

The chain is built from TRBV19 and TRBJ1-2; D possibly corresponds to TRBD1 (6 bases). The CDR3 is 14 amino acids. V lost 6 bases and J 6 bases, leaving 17 bases between the germline ends. The germline CDR1 and CDR2 sequences are LNHDA and SQIVND (reference sequence). Here the CDR3 reads CASRLPRQANGYTF. CDR3 in DNA: TGTGCCAGTAGACTGCCGAGACAGGCGAATGGCTACACCTTC.

This clone has a handful of counts. The V call is TRBV10-1, the J call TRBJ2-1; 8 nucleotides line up with TRBD1. CDR1 WNHNN and CDR2 SYGVQD come from the germline V gene (reference sequence). This CDR3 is 14 amino acids long. V lost 4 bases to trimming and J lost 6 bases; unmatched junction nucleotides: 5. As DNA, the CDR3 is TGCGCCAGCAGTGGTACCGGGACAGGCAATGAGCAGTTCTTC. It is translated as CASSGTGTGNEQFF.

About this clone itself: Its ends do not fully match the called genes, so a read error is possible. The J gene is TRBJ2-4, the V gene TRBV2; D could derive from TRBD1 or TRBD2 (5 bases each). The CDR3 has 8 amino acids. Germline-derived CDR1 and CDR2 are SNHLY and FYNNEI. The CDR3, as DNA: TGTGCCAGCGGGGGACGGTTTTTC. It encodes CASGGRFF.

This CDR3 is CASSLRGEQNEQFF. DNA for the CDR3: TGCGCCAGCAGCTTGAGGGGAGAACAGAATGAGCAGTTCTTC. This rearrangement joins TRBV5-1 to TRBJ2-1, with D tentatively TRBD1 or TRBD2 (5 bases each). This CDR3 is built from 14 residues. CDR1 and CDR2 (germline): SGHRS, YFSETQ. Trimming pared 1 base from V and 7 bases from J, leaving 12 bases between.

The chain combines TRBV7-9 with TRBJ1-2; D uncertain. The CDR3 loop spans 13 amino acids. Germline lookup yields CDR1 SEHNR and CDR2 FQNEAQ (reference sequence). V lost 5 bases and J lost 4, with 11 bases in between. Written as DNA, the CDR3 is TGTGCCAGCAGCGCCGCTCCCACCTATGGCTACACCTTC. It yields the protein CASSAAPTYGYTF.

This clone appeared a few times. The DNA of the CDR3 is TGTGCCACCGGGGCGGTGGCTGGGCTCGAGCAGTACTTC. It translates to CATGAVAGLEQYF. The gene calls are TRBV6-1 and TRBJ2-7; D tentatively reads TRBD1 or TRBD2 (5 bases each). Trimming left V 10 bases short and J 6 bases short, with 19 bases between. The germline gives CDR1 MNHNS, CDR2 SASEGT. There are 13 residues in the CDR3.

The V call is TRBV7-2, the J call TRBJ1-5, with 9 bases aligning to TRBD1. Germline trimming cut 5 bases from V and 3 bases from J; bases unmatched to any gene: 5. Germline V lookup: CDR1 SGHTA, CDR2 FQGNSA. The length of the CDR3 is 15 residues. In DNA, the CDR3 is TGTGCCAGCAGCGGGCGGACAGGGGACAATCAGCCCCAGCATTTT. Its translation: CASSGRTGDNQPQHF.